The 4 T cell receptor beta chains below were found in one sample sequenced in a study of shared T cell receptors in the human thymus. Assay used: immunoSEQ multiplex PCR; TCRdb lists only in-frame clones, some missing. The sample holds about 380,000 clones, 95% seen once. Input material: thymocytes. These receptors were obtained from a human donor.

The chain links TRBV6-1 to TRBJ2-7, with 7 bases matching TRBD1. The germline V gene has CDR1 MNHNS and CDR2 SASEGT. The CDR3 consists of 14 residues. After removal of 1 base from V and 3 bases from J, the junction contained 3 bases not matched to a gene. For the CDR3, the DNA is TGTGCCAGCAGTGAAGTAAGGGGGCGCTACGAGCAGTACTTC. It codes for CASSEVRGRYEQYF.

The chain links TRBV18 to TRBJ2-6; the D is unclear. V lost 5 bases and J lost 2, with 7 bases in between. Germline assignment: CDR1 KGHSH and CDR2 LQKENI. CDR3 length: 14 amino acids. The CDR3 loop reads CASSKDAGANVLTF. The CDR3 DNA reads as TGTGCCAGCTCAAAGGACGCTGGGGCCAACGTCCTGACTTTC.

The chain combines TRBV7-9 with TRBJ2-1; 7 nucleotides match TRBD1. V lost 5 bases, J lost 7 bases, and 8 bases stayed unmatched. The V gene's germline CDR1 is SEHNR and CDR2 FQNEAQ (reference sequence). The CDR3 consists of 14 residues. The CDR3 bases are TGTGCCAGCAGCCCTCGACAGGGTTCGAATGAGCAGTTCTTC. Its translation: CASSPRQGSNEQFF.

Here the CDR3 DNA reads TGTGCCAGCACCGGGGCGGCAGATGTGGATCAGCCCCAGCATTTT. It encodes CASTGAADVDQPQHF. V and J are TRBV7-9 and TRBJ1-5; TRBD1 might be the D (5 bases). The CDR3 spans 15 residues. Germline V CDR1 and CDR2: SEHNR, FQNEAQ (reference sequence). Trimming cost V 7 bases and J 5 bases, with 18 bases left between them.